A single sample gave rise to the 5 T cell receptor beta chains below, sequenced in a study of blood T cell repertoires in COVID-19. TCRdb's table, derived via immunoSEQ multiplex PCR, lists solely in-frame clones and lacks some. The sample holds about 230,000 clones; around 84% are singletons and the top ten take under 2.5%. Sequencing used peripheral blood. These receptors came from a man aged 35-49 years who had recovered from COVID-19.

The count of this clone is one. This chain's CDR3 is CAWSLSFTKGNEQFF. CDR3 bases: TGTGCCTGGAGTCTCTCCTTCACAAAGGGGAATGAGCAGTTCTTC. V is TRBV30 and J is TRBJ2-1; maybe TRBD1 (5 bases). Germline CDR1 and CDR2: GTSNPN and SVGIG (reference sequence). CDR3 size: 15 residues. V was pared by 2 bases and J by 7 bases, with 18 bases between.

DNA for the CDR3: TGTGCCAGCAGCCCTCTAGTGAGCAATCAGCCCCAGCATTTT. Translated: CASSPLVSNQPQHF. The V gene is TRBV3-1 (or the pseudogene TRBV3-2), the J gene TRBJ1-5, with unresolved D. The CDR3 extends over 14 amino acids. Germline V gene data show CDR1 as LGHDT and CDR2 as YNNKEL (reference sequence). Trimming left V 4 bases short and J 1 base short, with 8 bases between.

The V gene is TRBV30, the J gene TRBJ2-5, with 10 bases identical to TRBD2. The CDR3 sequence is 14 residues long. Germline V gene sequence: CDR1 GTSNPN, CDR2 SVGIG (reference sequence). With 2 bases clipped from V and 5 bases from J, the junction kept 5 bases outside the gene matches. CDR3 DNA: TGTGCCTGGAGTAGCGGGAGGGGCGACGAGACCCAGTACTTC. Amino acid sequence: CAWSSGRGDETQYF.

In DNA, the CDR3 is TGCAGCGCCCAAGGACAGGGCTACGAGCAGTACTTC. It encodes CSAQGQGYEQYF. The chain couples TRBV29-1 to TRBJ2-7; 8 bases map to TRBD1. Germline V lookup: CDR1 SQVTM, CDR2 ANQGSEA. This CDR3 contains 12 residues. The V gene end was trimmed by 7 bases and the J gene end by 3 bases; junction bases not matched to a gene: 5.

This sequence joins TRBV5-1 and TRBJ2-2; 9 nucleotides match TRBD2. Germline V gives CDR1 SGHRS, CDR2 YFSETQ. This CDR3 has 15 amino acids. J lost 7 bases, V lost 4 bases, and 8 bases had no gene match. The CDR3 DNA sequence: TGCGCCAGCAGCGGCCCGGGACTAGCCGGCGGGGAGCTGTTTTTT. Its protein is CASSGPGLAGGELFF.